The T cell receptor beta chain described here comes from a study of cytomegalovirus exposure and HLA in healthy donors. General study results and limits: Reports state that TCR beta sequences accurately predicted most subjects' HLA-A and HLA-B alleles.

This clone was seen only once. The antigen is unknown. Trimming took 2 bases from V and 4 from J, leaving 14 bases between them. From germline, CDR1 is MNHNY and CDR2 SVGAGI (reference sequence). The CDR3 spans 16 residues. The study ran its PCR with 60 Vbeta and 13 Jbeta primers. Clones were read by immunoSEQ multiplex PCR, and TCRdb kept only the in-frame ones, dropping some. The table records 110,000 to 150,000 clones, about two thirds of them present only once. This TCR came from a woman aged 60-75 years in good health and CMV-seropositive. Input material: PBMCs. The chain couples TRBV6-6 to TRBJ1-4; possible D gene TRBD1, 6 bases. CDR3 sequence: CASSYGGAMGNEKLFF. CDR3 bases: TGTGCCAGCAGTTACGGGGGGGCTATGGGTAATGAAAAACTGTTTTTT.